One and the same sample provided the 20 T cell receptor beta chains below, sequenced in a study of blood T cell repertoires in COVID-19. The repertoire was sequenced with immunoSEQ multiplex PCR; TCRdb's copy has only in-frame clones and lacks some. The sample lists around 310,000 clones; around nine tenths were seen once. The sequenced material came from PBMCs or T cells enriched from blood (not recorded which). The receptor set was obtained from a young woman who had recovered from COVID-19.

J is TRBJ1-2 and V is TRBV7-9, with D maybe TRBD1 (5 bases). Per germline, CDR1 SEHNR and CDR2 FQNEAQ (reference sequence). V shed 4 bases and J shed 6 bases, with 12 bases lying between them. CDR3 length: 13 residues. CDR3 nucleotide sequence: TGTGCCAGCAGCTCGGCGGGGGAACATGGCTACACCTTC. It is translated as CASSSAGEHGYTF.

The chain joins TRBV28 to TRBJ2-7; 9 nucleotides match TRBD2. From germline, CDR1 is MDHEN and CDR2 SYDVKM. The CDR3 spans 16 residues. The V and J ends lost 4 bases and 8 bases, in that order; junction bases with no gene match: 15. The CDR3 nucleotides read TGTGCCAGCAGTTGGGATCGGAAGGGGACTAGCCTTAAGCAGTACTTC. Encoded protein: CASSWDRKGTSLKQYF.

The rearrangement links TRBV6-6 to TRBJ2-7, with unresolved D. V was trimmed by 4 bases and J by 2 bases, leaving 12 bases between them. The CDR3 has 14 residues. Per germline, CDR1 MNHNY and CDR2 SVGAGI (reference sequence). The CDR3 DNA follows: TGTGCCAGCAGTTCCGCAGACTTGGCCTACGAGCAGTACTTC. Protein sequence: CASSSADLAYEQYF.

This sequence joins TRBV9 and TRBJ1-2; 9 positions agree with TRBD1. J gave up 7 bases and V 2 bases, and 6 bases lay outside the gene matches. The germline V gene has CDR1 SGDLS and CDR2 YYNGEE. The CDR3 length is 14 residues. CDR3 protein: CASSVGGQGFGYTF. CDR3 nucleotide sequence: TGTGCCAGCAGCGTGGGGGGACAGGGCTTTGGCTACACCTTC. Filled out from reference TRBV9 and TRBJ1-2, the complete variable domain reads DSGVTQTPKHLITATGQRVTLRCSPRSGDLSVYWYQQSLDQGLQFLIQYYNGEERAKGNILERFSAQQFPDLHSELNLSSLELGDSALYFCASSVGGQGFGYTFGSGTRLTVV.

Turning to this clone: Different DNA sequences within this sample yield the same CDR3. This chain's CDR3 is CASSFRGGEQFF. In DNA, the CDR3 is TGTGCCAGTAGTTTCAGGGGTGGTGAGCAGTTCTTC. The genes are TRBV19 and TRBJ2-1; possible D gene TRBD1, 6 bases. Germline CDR1 and CDR2: LNHDA and SQIVND (reference sequence). CDR3 size: 12 residues. The V gene lost 5 bases and the J gene lost 9 bases, with 11 bases spanning the gap.

This clone was seen a single time. This sequence joins TRBV6-1 and TRBJ2-7; D is perhaps TRBD2 (5 bases). The CDR3 spans 14 residues. CDR1 is MNHNS, CDR2 SASEGT, per germline. The V end was cut by 3 bases, the J end by 5 bases, with 14 bases between. Here the CDR3 DNA reads TGTGCCAGCAGTGAGAGTCCCGGGGTCGACGAGCAGTACTTC. The encoded protein is CASSESPGVDEQYF.

The chain joins TRBV7-9 to TRBJ2-1, with D uncertain. Per germline, CDR1 SEHNR and CDR2 FQNEAQ (reference sequence). The ends were cut back, 5 bases at V and 4 bases at J, with 9 bases in the middle. The CDR3 contains 13 residues. The CDR3 DNA reads as TGTGCCAGCAGCGTCCAGGTATACAATGAGCAGTTCTTC. Translated, it gives CASSVQVYNEQFF.

This chain links TRBV19 with TRBJ1-1; the D is unclear. The CDR3 consists of 14 residues. Trimming removed 3 bases at V and 0 bases at J, with 8 bases between. Per germline, CDR1 LNHDA and CDR2 SQIVND (reference sequence). CDR3 DNA: TGTGCCAGTAGTATGGGAGGGTTGAACACTGAAGCTTTCTTT. Its protein product is CASSMGGLNTEAFF.

The gene calls are TRBV2 and TRBJ2-3, with D possibly matching TRBD2 (5 bases). Trimming took off 7 bases at V and 1 base at J, with 12 bases between the two ends. Germline lookup yields CDR1 SNHLY and CDR2 FYNNEI. This CDR3 is built from 14 residues. The CDR3 protein is CASKGGLGTDTQYF. As DNA, the CDR3 is TGTGCCAGCAAGGGCGGGCTGGGCACAGATACGCAGTATTTT. The variable domain in full, completed from reference TRBV2 and TRBJ2-3, reads EPEVTQTPSHQVTQMGQEVILRCVPISNHLYFYWYRQILGQKVEFLVSFYNNEISEKSEIFDDQFSVERPDGSNFTLKIRSTKLEDSAMYFCASKGGLGTDTQYFGPGTRLTVL.

The chain couples TRBV7-9 to TRBJ2-1; 7 bases match TRBD2. This CDR3 region has 16 residues. V was pared by 7 bases and J by 3 bases, with 12 bases of the junction left unmatched. Per germline, CDR1 SEHNR and CDR2 FQNEAQ (reference sequence). The CDR3 DNA is TGTGCCAGCACCCCCCGGGGCGGGAGTGTCTACAATGAGCAGTTCTTC. This codes for CASTPRGGSVYNEQFF.

This chain uses TRBV7-3 with TRBJ2-1; weak D call: TRBD2 (6 bases). Germline lookup yields CDR1 SGHTA and CDR2 FQGTGA. The V gene lost 6 bases and the J gene lost 3 bases, with 15 bases spanning the gap. This CDR3 spans 15 amino acids. The CDR3 nucleotides are TGTGCCAGCAGGCGCAATAGCGGCATCTACAATGAGCAGTTCTTC. Translated, it gives CASRRNSGIYNEQFF.

This clone was observed once. The J gene is TRBJ2-2, the V gene TRBV7-9; 7 bases align to TRBD1. This CDR3 is built from 15 residues. Germline values: CDR1 SEHNR, CDR2 FQNEAQ (reference sequence). J gave up 2 bases and V 2 bases, and 2 bases lay outside the gene matches. The CDR3 bases are TGTGCCAGCAGCTTACAGGGGGTTAACACCGGGGAGCTGTTTTTT. It encodes CASSLQGVNTGELFF.

The rearrangement links TRBV6-5 to TRBJ1-4; TRBD1 matches 7 bases. Germline-derived CDR1 and CDR2 are MNHEY and SVGAGI. The CDR3 is 14 amino acids. The V segment lost 10 bases and the J segment 8 bases; nucleotides outside the gene matches: 13. As DNA, the CDR3 is TGTGCCACCCGGAGACAGGGTTTGATAGAAAAACTGTTTTTT. It is translated as CATRRQGLIEKLFF.

This chain connects TRBV4-1 to TRBJ2-3; the match to TRBD2 covers 16 bases. The junction had 10 bases not matched to a gene; V was cut back by 5 bases and J by 2 bases. This CDR3 has 19 amino acids. The V gene's germline CDR1 is MGHRA and CDR2 YSYEKL. CDR3: CASSAPGLAGGANTDTQYF. CDR3 nucleotide sequence: TGCGCCAGCAGCGCCCCGGGACTAGCGGGAGGGGCTAACACAGATACGCAGTATTTT.

The V gene is TRBV19, the J gene TRBJ2-1; D is unclear. In germline, CDR1 is LNHDA, CDR2 SQIVND (reference sequence). The CDR3 extends over 12 amino acids. Trimming removed 8 bases from V and 7 bases from J, with 12 bases in between. The CDR3 sequence is CASYPTTNEQFF. DNA of the CDR3: TGTGCCAGTTATCCTACGACTAATGAGCAGTTCTTC.

This clone has a single count. The chain is built from TRBV6-5 and TRBJ2-3; no clear D gene. With 6 bases removed from V and 4 bases from J, the gap between germline ends came to 5 bases. Looked up from germline, CDR1 is MNHEY and CDR2 is SVGAGI. The CDR3 covers 11 residues. The CDR3 DNA sequence: TGTGCCAGCAGACGGGCAGATACGCAGTATTTT. It specifies CASRRADTQYF.

The chain is built from TRBV28 and TRBJ2-3; 7 bases match TRBD2. The V gene end was trimmed by 4 bases and the J gene end by 0 bases; junction bases not matched to a gene: 7. This CDR3 has 16 amino acids. Germline lookup yields CDR1 MDHEN and CDR2 SYDVKM. CDR3 residues: CASSSPSGTSTDTQYF. CDR3 coding DNA: TGTGCCAGCAGTTCCCCTAGCGGCACTAGCACAGATACGCAGTATTTT.

The rearrangement joins TRBV5-1 to TRBJ1-2; no reliable D call. The ends were cut back, 2 bases at V and 4 bases at J, with 6 bases in the middle. The CDR3 has 12 residues. Germline V gives CDR1 SGHRS, CDR2 YFSETQ. The CDR3 DNA reads as TGCGCCAGCAGCTTTGGACTCTATGGCTACACCTTC. It translates to CASSFGLYGYTF.

V is TRBV3-1 (or the pseudogene TRBV3-2) and J is TRBJ1-4; D remains unclear. Germline values: CDR1 LGHDT, CDR2 YNNKEL (reference sequence). V dropped 5 bases and J dropped 2 bases, with 6 bases sitting between them. This CDR3 contains 13 residues. The CDR3 nucleotides read TGTGCCAGCAGCGGAGGTACTAATGAAAAACTGTTTTTT. Its translation is CASSGGTNEKLFF.

This clone was found a few times. This chain connects TRBV5-1 to TRBJ2-7; D not certain. This CDR3 comprises 16 residues. Germline CDR1 is SGHRS and CDR2 is YFSETQ. The V and J ends lost 0 bases and 0 bases respectively, with 13 bases between them. The CDR3 nucleotides are TGCGCCAGCAGCTTGGGGCCCGACTTACGCTCCTACGAGCAGTACTTC. Protein sequence: CASSLGPDLRSYEQYF.